This T cell receptor beta chain was retrieved from a study of blood T cell repertoires in COVID-19. Study background: Samples representing acute and convalescent COVID-19 were sourced from the United States, Italy and Spain.

This clone occurred once. Germline V gene data show CDR1 as SNHLY and CDR2 as FYNNEI. V lost 6 bases to trimming and J lost 8 bases; unmatched junction nucleotides: 9. CDR3 size: 13 residues. Authors' analysis steps: Estimation of nucleated cell counts was performed using reference gene primer amplification. Sequenced by immunoSEQ multiplex PCR; TCRdb stores in-frame clones only, minus some. The D gene and trimming were derived from the DNA, and the V and J assignments and clone size from that table. The sample has around 140,000 clones, 87% seen once. All enrollees were roughly 18 to 90 years old and from some 24 US areas. Researchers sorted participants into cohorts using their self-reported clinical history.

The specimen was PBMCs or T cells enriched from blood (not recorded which). The sequence derives from a man aged 55 to 70 who had recovered from COVID-19. The J gene is TRBJ1-2, the V gene TRBV2; 7 bases align to TRBD1. DNA for the CDR3: TGTGCCAGCAGGGCAAGGACAGGAGGGGGCTACACCTTC. It specifies CASRARTGGGYTF.